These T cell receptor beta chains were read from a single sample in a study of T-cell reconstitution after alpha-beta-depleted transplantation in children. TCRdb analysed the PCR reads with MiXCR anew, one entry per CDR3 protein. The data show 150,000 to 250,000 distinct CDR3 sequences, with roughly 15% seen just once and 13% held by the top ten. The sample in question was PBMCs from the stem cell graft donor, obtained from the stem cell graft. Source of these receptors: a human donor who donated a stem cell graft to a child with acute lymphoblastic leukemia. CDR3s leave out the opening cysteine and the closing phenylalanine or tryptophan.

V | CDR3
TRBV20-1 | SATRLGSGRKNEQF
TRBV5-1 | ASSFAGGGTDTQY
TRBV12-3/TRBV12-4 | ASGSGPMEEQF
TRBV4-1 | ASSQGLQVRRDRGIYDNEQF
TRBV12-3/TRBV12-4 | ASQGGFDTGELF
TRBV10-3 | AIWGSSYNEQF
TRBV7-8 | ASGVHQETQY
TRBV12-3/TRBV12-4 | ASSVQRGGDTQY
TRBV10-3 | AISVTTGQETQY
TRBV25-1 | ASSEFRGGRTDTQY
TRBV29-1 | SVVRGRMVEGAF
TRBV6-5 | ASSYSQSTGELF
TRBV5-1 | ASSFEQIITDTQY
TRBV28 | ASSLHGRTGELF
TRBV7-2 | ASSLAGGANEQF
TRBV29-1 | GVGGIATNEKLF
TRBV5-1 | ASSEDGDTEAF
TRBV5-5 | ASSNGQGAREQY
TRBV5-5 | ASSRDRGLGGELF
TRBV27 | ASSLGSGSQPQH
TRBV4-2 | ASSQGWTSGRYTGELF
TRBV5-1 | ARSGIGGAGFGYT
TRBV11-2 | ASTTLREDTEAF
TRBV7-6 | ASRRGLAGLADTQY
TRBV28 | ASSLRAGNYEQY
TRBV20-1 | SARESGRSNHEQY
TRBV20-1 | SGQGDTGELF
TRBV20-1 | SARVGVGNVLT
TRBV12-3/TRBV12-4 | ASSPSGEKLF
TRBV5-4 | ASSLFRDRLGQESRLEQF
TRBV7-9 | ASSPIWVDQPQH
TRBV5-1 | ASSPRTSGNYEQY
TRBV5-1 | ASSKIAGGDEQY
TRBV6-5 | ASSYSKGWAWYGYT
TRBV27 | ASTPRDTQY
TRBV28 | ASSFQYQETQY
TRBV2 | ASSLTGFRYNEQF
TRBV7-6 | ATVSYEQY
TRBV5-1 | ASSVGPQGRGITYEQY
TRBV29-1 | SVDRRPETYNEQF
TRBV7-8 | ASSLAPWTRGSSEQF
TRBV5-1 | ASSPSGTLNTGELF
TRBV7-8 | ASSLWAGRTEAF
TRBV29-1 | SALQDRAHEQF
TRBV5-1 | ASSPGTSIHEQY
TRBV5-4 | ASSRTAWSPNTEAF
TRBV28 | ASSPPRWGDRGVNTEAF
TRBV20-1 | SARTTNEQF
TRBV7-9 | ASTRLAGEFEQF
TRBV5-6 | ASSFQGSGGEKLF
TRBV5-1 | ASSPVPSTEAF
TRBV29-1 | SVDGRGVRDTEAF
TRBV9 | ASSVGSRDEAF
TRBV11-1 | ASSLARWGLAGENTQY
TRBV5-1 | ASTMTGGPGEQY
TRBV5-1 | ASSHRPGADTQY
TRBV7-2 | ASSPALTSLQETQY
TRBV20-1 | SAEIVTSSETQY
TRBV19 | ASSRRDFMAHEQY
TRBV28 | ASSATGSVWRGYT